The sequence of this T cell receptor beta chain was determined in a study of T cell repertoires in cytomegalovirus infection. Findings and caveats of the study: Accumulated public TCR beta family frequency recognized individuals carrying CMV together with the relevant HLA.

CDR3 length: 15 residues. From germline, CDR1 is SNHLY and CDR2 FYNNEI. V trimming: 7 bases; J trimming: 4 bases; junction bases outside the gene matches: 11. This clonotype showed up just a few times. Its cognate antigen is unknown. TCRdb itself ran the reads through MiXCR, one entry per CDR3 protein. The table lists over 100,000 distinct CDR3 sequences, approximately 17% of them singletons, with 6.5% to 9.5% in the top ten. V and J are TRBV2 and TRBJ1-2; 8 positions agree with TRBD1. The sample consisted of PBMCs. This TCR derives from a human donor in good health (CMV status not recorded). Some clones in this sample may be carry-over from other donors' samples. CDR3 region: CASMADRASSYGYTF. CDR3 DNA: TGTGCCAGCATGGCGGACAGGGCCTCGAGCTATGGCTACACCTTC. Full variable domain (missing parts from reference TRBV2 and TRBJ1-2): EPEVTQTPSHQVTQMGQEVILRCVPISNHLYFYWYRQILGQKVEFLVSFYNNEISEKSEIFDDQFSVERPDGSNFTLKIRSTKLEDSAMYFCASMADRASSYGYTFGSGTRLTVV.